Each of the 8 T cell receptor beta chains below was sequenced from the same sample in a study of T cells in Graves' hyperthyroidism and ophthalmopathy. Amplified regions were TCR beta CDR3 sequences from RNA transcripts. First-round RT-PCR with HTBI primers amplified the TCR CDR3 region. TCRdb passed the multiplex PCR reads through MiXCR, listing each CDR3 protein once. Here the sample spans a few hundred thousand distinct CDR3 sequences, 40% to 55% being singletons. Sequencing was done on a sample of peripheral blood or thyroid tissue (not recorded which). The receptor source for this set is a young woman with Graves' hyperthyroidism.

This chain connects TRBV7-3 to TRBJ1-4; D unclear. V lost 0 bases to trimming and J lost 2 bases, with 7 bases between them. There are 15 residues in the CDR3. Germline-derived CDR1 and CDR2 are SGHTA and FQGTGA. The CDR3 sequence: CASSLTYGTNEKLFF. The DNA of the CDR3 is TGTGCCAGCAGCTTAACGTACGGGACTAATGAAAAACTGTTTTTT.

The table lists this clonotype with many counts. V and J are TRBV7-3 and TRBJ1-1, with TRBD1 matching over 7 bases. The V gene's germline CDR1 is SGHTA and CDR2 FQGTGA. CDR3 size: 14 residues. The junction had 7 bases not matched to a gene; V was cut back by 5 bases and J by 4 bases. The CDR3 nucleotides are TGTGCCAGCAGCATTGACAGGGAAGGCACTGAAGCTTTCTTT. The encoded protein is CASSIDREGTEAFF. Supplemented by reference TRBV7-3 and TRBJ1-1, the full variable domain reads GAGVSQTPSNKVTEKGKYVELRCDPISGHTALYWYRQSLGQGPEFLIYFQGTGAADDSGLPNDRFFAVRPEGSVSTLKIQRTERGDSAVYLCASSIDREGTEAFFGQGTRLTVV.

The V call is TRBV7-9, the J call TRBJ2-3; 10 nucleotides line up with TRBD2. This CDR3 comprises 16 residues. Trimming at V came to 5 bases and at J to 11 bases, leaving 16 bases not matched to a gene. Looked up from germline, CDR1 is SEHNR and CDR2 is FQNEAQ (reference sequence). The chain's CDR3 is CASSDLAGDTYNEQYF. CDR3 DNA: TGTGCCAGCAGCGACCTAGCGGGAGACACCTACAATGAGCAGTATTTT.

The chain combines TRBV29-1 with TRBJ2-1, with D tentatively TRBD2 (5 bases). V was cut by 1 base and J by 4 bases, with 11 bases left in between. CDR1 and CDR2 (germline): SQVTM, ANQGSEA. The CDR3 runs to 14 residues. Here the CDR3 DNA reads TGCAGCGTTGAAGTTCAAAGGGAGTACAATGAGCAGTTCTTC. Encoded protein: CSVEVQREYNEQFF.

The sample holds a few counts of this clonotype. This chain connects TRBV10-3 to TRBJ2-7, with a weak D call TRBD1 (5 bases). Trimming cost V 3 bases and J 7 bases, with 16 bases left between them. The CDR3 sequence is 14 residues long. Germline V gene sequence: CDR1 ENHRY, CDR2 SYGVKD. CDR3 DNA: TGTGCCATCAGTGACAGGGCTCGCTACAATGAGCAGTACTTC. Translated: CAISDRARYNEQYF.

The chain couples TRBV5-6 to TRBJ2-7; 8 bases align to TRBD1. The CDR3 runs 14 residues. V shed 4 bases, J shed 6 bases, and the junction held 9 bases outside the gene matches. Germline loops: CDR1 SGHDT, CDR2 YYEEEE. The CDR3: CASSRGTGPLEQYF. CDR3 nucleotides: TGTGCCAGCAGCCGCGGGACAGGCCCCCTCGAGCAGTACTTC.

V usage is TRBV29-1 and J usage is TRBJ2-5; D is unresolved. Trimming stripped 3 bases from V and 3 bases from J, with 20 bases between. The CDR3 has 16 amino acids. In germline, CDR1 is SQVTM, CDR2 ANQGSEA. CDR3 nucleotides: TGCAGCGTTGAGCTCCCATGGTCGGCCTTTGAAGAGACCCAGTACTTC. Translated, it gives CSVELPWSAFEETQYF.

The rearrangement joins TRBV20-1 to TRBJ2-1, with 14 bases lining up with TRBD2. Germline lookup yields CDR1 DFQATT and CDR2 SNEGSKA (reference sequence). The CDR3 covers 13 residues. Losses at the gene ends were 3 bases for V and 12 bases for J; bases not matched to a gene: 4. The CDR3 DNA is TGCAGTGCTAGGGGACTAGCGGGAGAACGGCAGTTCTTC. It specifies CSARGLAGERQFF.